The rows below give T cell receptor beta chains drawn from one sample of a study of response to subunit inactivated influenza vaccine. TCRdb itself ran the RT-PCR reads through MiXCR, one entry per CDR3 protein. This table holds roughly 790,000 distinct CDR3 sequences, 21% found once. The sample was PBMCs from blood, taken less than 6 days after vaccination. The receptors stem from a man between 50 and 59 years old who received an inactivated influenza vaccine. Each CDR3 is given with its conserved first and last residue. D genes are given only for firm matches. Expanded clones are given a class, and other clones once, few, many or no size at all.

clone_size j_call d_call v_call cdr3_nt cdr3_aa
few TRBJ2-3 NA TRBV6-1 TGTGCCAGCATGGACTCACAGTATTTT CASMDSQYF
NA TRBJ2-4 NA TRBV5-1 TGCGCCAGCAGCGCGCAGGGTTCCAAAAACATTCAGTACTTC CASSAQGSKNIQYF
few TRBJ2-7 TRBD1 TRBV7-8 TGTGCCAGCAGAAGATGGGACAGGAGCTCCTACGAGCAGTACTTC CASRRWDRSSYEQYF
NA TRBJ2-1 TRBD1 TRBV4-3 TGCGCCAGCAGCCAAGCTAACAGGGGGCCGTACAATGAGCAGTTCTTC CASSQANRGPYNEQFF
NA TRBJ1-2 TRBD1 TRBV14 TGTGCCAGCAGCCAATGGACAGGGGACAACTATGGCTACACCTTC CASSQWTGDNYGYTF
NA TRBJ1-1 NA TRBV3-1 TGTGCCAGCAGGCCATACGGGGGCACTGAAGCTTTCTTT CASRPYGGTEAFF
NA TRBJ1-2 NA TRBV7-9 TGTGCCAGCAGCTTAATCTACAGTGGCTACACCTTC CASSLIYSGYTF
many TRBJ1-1 NA TRBV4-1 TGCGCCAGCAGCCAAGGGGGGGGACGGAGGACTGAAGCTTTCTTT CASSQGGGRRTEAFF
NA TRBJ2-7 TRBD1 TRBV11-2 TGTGCCAGCAGCTTAGGGACAGGCCAGCTCGAGCAGTACTTC CASSLGTGQLEQYF
many TRBJ1-1 NA TRBV7-2 TGTGCCAGCAGCTTATCCCCGTATGGTAGTACTGAAGCTTTCTTT CASSLSPYGSTEAFF
NA TRBJ2-7 NA TRBV10-3 TGTGCCATCACCGCGGGACCGACCGAGGAGCAGTACTTC CAITAGPTEEQYF
few TRBJ2-7 NA TRBV6-5 TGTGCCAGCAGTTACTCCCGAGGGACCTCCTACGAGCAGTACTTC CASSYSRGTSYEQYF
NA TRBJ2-7 TRBD1 TRBV7-2 TGTGCCAGCAGCCAGGACAGGGGCCCCTTCTACGAGCAGTACTTC CASSQDRGPFYEQYF
few TRBJ1-4 NA TRBV20-1 TGCAGTGCGCGGGACCCGAAGATCCGTGAAAAACTGTTTTTT CSARDPKIREKLFF
few TRBJ1-5 TRBD1 TRBV12-3/TRBV12-4 TGTGCCAGCCAGGACAGGGGAGGTCAGCCCCAGCATTTT CASQDRGGQPQHF
NA TRBJ2-4 NA TRBV5-1 TGCGCCAGCAGCTTGGATCCCGGTCAGGGAGCAAACATTCAGTACTTC CASSLDPGQGANIQYF
few TRBJ1-5 TRBD1 TRBV9 TGTGCCAGCAGCGCCGGACAGGTGTATCAGCCCCAGCATTTT CASSAGQVYQPQHF
few TRBJ2-7 TRBD2 TRBV7-3 TGTGCCAGCAGCCCTAGCGGGAGATTGTACGAGCAGTACTTC CASSPSGRLYEQYF
few TRBJ2-1 TRBD1 TRBV4-3 TGCGCCAGCAGCCAAGATAAGGGGGCACATGAGCAGTTCTTC CASSQDKGAHEQFF
NA TRBJ2-7 TRBD1 TRBV20-1 TGCAGTGCCAGTCCCGTGACAGGGAGCTACGAGCAGTACTTC CSASPVTGSYEQYF
few TRBJ1-2 NA TRBV20-1 TGCAGTGCTAGAGATCAGGTTGTCGGCTACACCTTC CSARDQVVGYTF
NA TRBJ1-3 TRBD1 TRBV7-2 TGTGCCAGCAGCCGCGCCGGGACAGGCTCTGGAAACACCATATATTTT CASSRAGTGSGNTIYF
many TRBJ2-5 NA TRBV12-3/TRBV12-4 TGTGCCAGCAGCCTGGACACAAAACGGGAGACCCAGTACTTC CASSLDTKRETQYF